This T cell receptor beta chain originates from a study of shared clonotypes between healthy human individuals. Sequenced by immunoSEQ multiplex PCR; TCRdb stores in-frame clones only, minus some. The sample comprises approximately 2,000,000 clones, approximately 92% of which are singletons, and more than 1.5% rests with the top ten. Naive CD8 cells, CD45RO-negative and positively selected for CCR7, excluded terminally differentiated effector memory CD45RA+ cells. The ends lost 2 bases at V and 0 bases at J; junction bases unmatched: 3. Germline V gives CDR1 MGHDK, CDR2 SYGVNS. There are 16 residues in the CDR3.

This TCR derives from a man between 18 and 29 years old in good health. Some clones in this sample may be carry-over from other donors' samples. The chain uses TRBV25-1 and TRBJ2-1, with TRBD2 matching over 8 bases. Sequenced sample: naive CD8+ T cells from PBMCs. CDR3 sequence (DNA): TGTGCCAGCAGTGAACTCAGCGGGAGCTCCTACAATGAGCAGTTCTTC. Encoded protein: CASSELSGSSYNEQFF.